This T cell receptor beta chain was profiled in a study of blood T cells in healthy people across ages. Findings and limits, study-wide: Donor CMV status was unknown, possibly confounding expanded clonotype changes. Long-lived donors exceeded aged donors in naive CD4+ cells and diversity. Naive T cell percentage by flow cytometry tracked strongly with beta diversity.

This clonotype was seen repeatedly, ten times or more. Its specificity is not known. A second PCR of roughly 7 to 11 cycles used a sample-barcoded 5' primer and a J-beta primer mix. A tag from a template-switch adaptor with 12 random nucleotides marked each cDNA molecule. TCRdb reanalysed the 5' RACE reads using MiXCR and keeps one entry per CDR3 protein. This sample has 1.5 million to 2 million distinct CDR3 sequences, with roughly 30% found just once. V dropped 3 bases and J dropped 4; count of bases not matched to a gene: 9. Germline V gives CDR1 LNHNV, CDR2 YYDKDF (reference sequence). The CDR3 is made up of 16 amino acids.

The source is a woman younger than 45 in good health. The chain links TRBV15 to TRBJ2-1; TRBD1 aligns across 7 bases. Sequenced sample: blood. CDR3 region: CATSSPRGTVYNEQFF. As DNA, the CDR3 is TGTGCCACCAGCAGCCCCAGGGGGACGGTATACAATGAGCAGTTCTTC.